The following is a T cell receptor beta chain sequence with its context. Its specificity is unknown. Sequencing targeted expressed TCRB transcripts, as all isolated RNA had been reverse transcribed. Profiled with immunoSEQ multiplex PCR; TCRdb holds only in-frame clones, not every one. The repertoire holds under 450,000 clones, with about 15% as singletons. The data stem from a study of beta chain features in type 1 diabetes. Study background: Regarding age, gender and cell yields, patients proved similar to healthy donors.

CDR1 is KGHSH and CDR2 is LQKENI in the germline V gene. V was cut by 3 bases and J by 1 base, with 15 bases left in between. The CDR3 consists of 16 residues. Study-wide results and limits: Naive, central memory and Treg TCRB repertoires seemed to resemble each other more closely in patients than they did in healthy donors.

V usage is TRBV18 and J usage is TRBJ2-5; weak D call: TRBD2 (6 bases). The clonotype originates from a man aged 30 to 45 in good health. The specimen was naive CD4+ T cells from blood. CDR3 protein: CASSPLARGAQETQYF. The CDR3 DNA follows: TGTGCCAGCTCACCTCTGGCCCGCGGGGCCCAAGAGACCCAGTACTTC.